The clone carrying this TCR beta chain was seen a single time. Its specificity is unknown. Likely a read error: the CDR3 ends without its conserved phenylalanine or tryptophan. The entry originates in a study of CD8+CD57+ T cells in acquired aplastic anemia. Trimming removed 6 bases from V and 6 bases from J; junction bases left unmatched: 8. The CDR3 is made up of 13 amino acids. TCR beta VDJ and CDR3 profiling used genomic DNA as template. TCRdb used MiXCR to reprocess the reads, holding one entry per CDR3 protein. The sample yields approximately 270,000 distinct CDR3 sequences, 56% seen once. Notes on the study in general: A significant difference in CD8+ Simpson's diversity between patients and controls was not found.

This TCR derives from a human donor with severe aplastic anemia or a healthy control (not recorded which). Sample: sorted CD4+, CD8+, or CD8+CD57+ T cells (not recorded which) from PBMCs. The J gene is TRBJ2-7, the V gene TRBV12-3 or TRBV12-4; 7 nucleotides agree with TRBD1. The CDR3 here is CASSDRVLGEQYS. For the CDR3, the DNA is TGTGCCAGCAGCGACAGGGTTCTGGGCGAGCAGTACTCC.